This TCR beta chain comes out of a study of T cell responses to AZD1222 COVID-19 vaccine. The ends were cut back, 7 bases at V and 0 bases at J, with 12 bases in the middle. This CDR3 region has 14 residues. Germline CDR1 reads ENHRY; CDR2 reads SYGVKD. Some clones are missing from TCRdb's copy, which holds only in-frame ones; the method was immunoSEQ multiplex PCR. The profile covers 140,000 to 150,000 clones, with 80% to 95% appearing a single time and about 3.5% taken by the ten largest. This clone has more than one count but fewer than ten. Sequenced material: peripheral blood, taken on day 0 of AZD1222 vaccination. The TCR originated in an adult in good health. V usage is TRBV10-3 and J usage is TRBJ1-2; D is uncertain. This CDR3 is CAITPGGANYGYTF. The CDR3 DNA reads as TGTGCCATCACACCCGGAGGCGCTAACTATGGCTACACCTTC.